This TCR beta chain was found in a study of blood T cell repertoires in COVID-19 (dated by TCRdb to about 2020). Study-level background: Samples from collaborators originated in the United States, Italy and Spain and spanned both the acute and convalescent phases of COVID-19. The samples were drawn from the first 160 participants of the ongoing ImmuneRACE study and from 1,254 subjects provided by 6 global collaborators. The dataset comprised deeply sampled blood TCRbeta repertoires from subjects exposed to, actively infected with, or recovered from COVID-19. A freely available public database, intended as a resource for researchers studying the immune response to SARS-CoV-2, is where the repertoires were released. Where available, HLA class I and class II types were taken from metadata supplied by the sample provider and were not determined by assay-based typing. The material from the prospective study consisted of cDNA or gDNA derived from T cells, B-cell-depleted T cells, or PBMCs. The sample metadata nearly always contained a de-identified subject ID, COVID-19 status, age in years and sex. Here is what the overall study found, with its caveats: The amount of clinical and demographic metadata varied by source and participant and was provided uncurated.

Each collaborating institution followed its own protocols to collect whole blood in K2EDTA tubes. For TCRbeta analysis, collaborators shipped samples in one of three forms: frozen whole blood, isolated PBMCs, or DNA extracted from either of those sample types. Its CDR3 holds 15 amino acids, cysteine through phenylalanine. The kept DNA is CDR3 alone, 45 bases in frame from the first base. The germline V gene provides CDR1 MNHEY and CDR2 SVGAGI. The junction shows trimming of 10 bases on V and 0 bases on J, plus 16 bases between the germline ends. Regarding this clone: Its target antigen remains unknown. No qualities accompany the bases; no much larger clone lies one base away.

TCRbeta CDR3 regions were amplified from genomic DNA by means of the immunoSEQ Assay, a bias-controlled multiplex PCR. The original pipeline was this. Nucleated cell counts per sample were estimated from amplification of reference gene primers within the assay. Sequence reads were collapsed and filtered to measure the absolute abundance of every unique TCRbeta CDR3 rearrangement. Productive Simpson clonality was computed per sample as the square root of Simpson's diversity index over productive rearrangements. Drawn from immuneACCESS, this table holds only the in-frame rearrangements with V and J called that TCRdb kept. Clones are partly lost; checked studies trace under half to an unresolved V gene and leave the rest unexplained. Clone size and V and J calls were adopted from that table, with D and trimming inferred from the DNA. The sample table contains 75,000 to 90,000 clones; only one count was recorded for approximately 80% of them. The ten largest clones add up to more than 15% of the sample.

Recombination connected TRBV6-5 to TRBJ2-1, and possibly TRBD1, on 5 matching bases. The specimen was peripheral blood. This receptor was obtained from an elderly man with active or convalescent COVID-19. The sequenced DNA: TGTGCCACCCGCGTAGGGGTAAGCTCCTACAATGAGCAGTTCTTC. Its translation reads: CATRVGVSSYNEQFF.